A selection of T cell receptor beta chains follows, all from one sample in a study of blood T cell repertoires in COVID-19. Assay used: immunoSEQ multiplex PCR; TCRdb lists only in-frame clones, some missing. Among under 90,000 clones listed, about 85% were seen once. Sequencing was carried out using peripheral blood. These TCRs come from a woman between 50 and 59 years old with COVID-19, enrolled during active disease. Both conserved end residues are part of each CDR3. Fields, in order: D gene, J gene, clone size, V gene, CDR3 protein, CDR3 DNA. D genes are given only for firm matches. Not every row has a clone size; where given, it reads once, few, many or a size class.

d_call: -; j_call: TRBJ2-5; clone_size: -; v_call: TRBV7-9; cdr3_aa: CASSPLMRFQETQYF; cdr3_nt: TGTGCCAGCAGCCCCCTCATGAGGTTCCAGGAGACCCAGTACTTC
d_call: TRBD1; j_call: TRBJ1-6; clone_size: -; v_call: TRBV19; cdr3_aa: CASRRDREANSPLHF; cdr3_nt: TGTGCCAGTAGAAGGGACAGGGAGGCCAATTCACCCCTCCACTTT
d_call: -; j_call: TRBJ2-1; clone_size: once; v_call: TRBV2; cdr3_aa: CASVVVNEQFF; cdr3_nt: TGTGCCAGCGTTGTAGTCAATGAGCAGTTCTTC
d_call: TRBD2; j_call: TRBJ2-5; clone_size: -; v_call: TRBV4-2; cdr3_aa: CASSLTGTSGRAWETQYF; cdr3_nt: TGTGCCAGCAGCCTAACCGGGACTAGCGGGAGGGCCTGGGAGACCCAGTACTTC
d_call: -; j_call: TRBJ2-6; clone_size: -; v_call: TRBV7-3; cdr3_aa: CASSPFSGANVLTF; cdr3_nt: TGTGCCAGCAGCCCGTTCTCTGGGGCCAACGTCCTGACTTTC
d_call: TRBD2; j_call: TRBJ2-7; clone_size: -; v_call: TRBV5-1; cdr3_aa: CASSPPGLAGEEQYF; cdr3_nt: TGCGCCAGCAGCCCACCGGGACTAGCGGGAGAGGAGCAGTACTTC
d_call: TRBD1; j_call: TRBJ1-3; clone_size: -; v_call: TRBV18; cdr3_aa: CASSLDRGGNTIYF; cdr3_nt: TGTGCCAGCTCTCTTGACAGGGGTGGAAACACCATATATTTT
d_call: -; j_call: TRBJ2-2; clone_size: -; v_call: TRBV15; cdr3_aa: CATSRTGVVGEAIGELFF; cdr3_nt: TGTGCCACCAGCAGAACAGGAGTAGTGGGCGAAGCGATCGGGGAGCTGTTTTTT
d_call: -; j_call: TRBJ1-3; clone_size: -; v_call: TRBV28; cdr3_aa: CASSDIQGSGNTIYF; cdr3_nt: TGTGCCAGCAGTGATATACAGGGAAGCGGAAACACCATATATTTT
d_call: -; j_call: TRBJ2-1; clone_size: -; v_call: TRBV7-2; cdr3_aa: CASSLGRYNEQFF; cdr3_nt: TGTGCCAGCAGCTTAGGTAGATACAATGAGCAGTTCTTC
d_call: -; j_call: TRBJ2-7; clone_size: -; v_call: TRBV6-6; cdr3_aa: CASSYRGLGGEVEQYF; cdr3_nt: TGTGCCAGCAGTTACAGGGGACTGGGTGGGGAAGTCGAGCAGTACTTC
d_call: -; j_call: TRBJ2-1; clone_size: once; v_call: TRBV30; cdr3_aa: CAWSVQVGRGYEQFF; cdr3_nt: TGTGCCTGGAGTGTACAAGTGGGTCGGGGGTATGAGCAGTTCTTC
d_call: -; j_call: TRBJ1-5; clone_size: -; v_call: TRBV27; cdr3_aa: CASSLAGQTNQPQHF; cdr3_nt: TGTGCCAGCAGTCTAGCTGGACAGACTAATCAGCCCCAGCATTTT
d_call: -; j_call: TRBJ2-1; clone_size: -; v_call: TRBV5-1; cdr3_aa: CASREERSYNEQFF; cdr3_nt: TGCGCCAGCAGGGAAGAGAGGTCCTACAATGAGCAGTTCTTC
d_call: TRBD2; j_call: TRBJ2-7; clone_size: -; v_call: TRBV7-2; cdr3_aa: CASSVSSGRIDEQYF; cdr3_nt: TGTGCCAGCAGCGTCTCTAGCGGGAGGATAGACGAGCAGTACTTC